Described below is a single T cell receptor (beta chain) sequence and its context. This CDR3 is 16 amino acids long. V shed 1 base and J shed 0 bases, with 7 bases lying between them. Germline CDR1 and CDR2: SGHTA and FQGTGA. This specimen comes from a study of blood T cell repertoires in COVID-19. The protocol was immunoSEQ multiplex PCR, while the TCRdb copy is restricted to in-frame clones and leaves out a portion. The sample includes some 130,000 clones, approximately 80% seen only once; the top ten take 9.5% to 12%. The sample taken for sequencing was peripheral blood. This chain links TRBV7-3 with TRBJ2-6, with no clear D. The origin of this receptor is a man in his sixties who had recovered from COVID-19. In DNA form, the CDR3 reads TGTGCCAGCAGCTTAAGTCGGAGCTCTGGGGCCAACGTCCTGACTTTC. Translating gives CASSLSRSSGANVLTF. The full variable domain, with the rest looked up from reference TRBV7-3 and TRBJ2-6, is GAGVSQTPSNKVTEKGKYVELRCDPISGHTALYWYRQSLGQGPEFLIYFQGTGAADDSGLPNDRFFAVRPEGSVSTLKIQRTERGDSAVYLCASSLSRSSGANVLTFGAGSRLTVL.